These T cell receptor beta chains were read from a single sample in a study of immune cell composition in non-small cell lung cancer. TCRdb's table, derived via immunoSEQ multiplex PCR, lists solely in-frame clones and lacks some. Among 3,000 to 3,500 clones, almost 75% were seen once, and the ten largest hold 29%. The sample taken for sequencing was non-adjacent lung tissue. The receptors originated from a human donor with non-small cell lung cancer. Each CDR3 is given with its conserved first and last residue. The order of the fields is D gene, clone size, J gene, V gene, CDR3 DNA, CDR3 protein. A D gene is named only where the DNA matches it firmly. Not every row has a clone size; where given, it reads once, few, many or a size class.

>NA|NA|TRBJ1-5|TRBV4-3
TGCGCCAGCAGCCAAGAGGAGGGGAGGGGTCAGCCCCAGCATTTT
CASSQEEGRGQPQHF
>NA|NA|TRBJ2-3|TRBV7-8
TGTGCCAGCAGCTTATTACTCGATAGCACAGATACGCAGTATTTT
CASSLLLDSTDTQYF
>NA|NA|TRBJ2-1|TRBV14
TGTGCCAGCAGCCAAGTCGGGGGAGTCTCTAATGAGCAGTTCTTC
CASSQVGGVSNEQFF
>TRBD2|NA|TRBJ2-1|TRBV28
TGTGCCAGCAGTTTGACTAGCGGGAGTAGGTCCTACAATGAGCAGTTCTTC
CASSLTSGSRSYNEQFF
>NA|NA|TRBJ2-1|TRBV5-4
TGTGCCAGCACCCGAGGGCTAGCGAACTACAATGAGCAGTTCTTC
CASTRGLANYNEQFF
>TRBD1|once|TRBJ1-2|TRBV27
TGTGCCATCGCGAGGGCTCAGGGGGACATCTATGGCTACACCTTC
CAIARAQGDIYGYTF
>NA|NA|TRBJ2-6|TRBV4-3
TGCGCCAGCAGCCAAGGGTCTACCCCCCCTGGGGCCAACGTCCTGACTTTC
CASSQGSTPPGANVLTF
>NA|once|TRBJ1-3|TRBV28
TGTGCCAGCAGTCCTACAGGGAGAAATGGAAACACCATATATTTT
CASSPTGRNGNTIYF
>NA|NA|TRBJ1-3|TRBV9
TGTGCCAGCAGCGTAGGTAACCGCCTTAGGGGTGAAAACACCATATATTTT
CASSVGNRLRGENTIYF
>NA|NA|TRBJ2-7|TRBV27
TGTGCCAGCAGTTTATCATGGGCTTCCTACGAGCAGTACTTC
CASSLSWASYEQYF
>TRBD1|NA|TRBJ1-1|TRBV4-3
TGCGCCAGCAGCCAAGATTATAGCATTGGGACAGGGGGCTATCTAACTGAAGCTTTCTTT
CASSQDYSIGTGGYLTEAFF
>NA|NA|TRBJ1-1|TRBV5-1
TGCGCCAGCAGCACCTCGGTCAGCGCAGACACTGAAGCTTTCTTT
CASSTSVSADTEAFF
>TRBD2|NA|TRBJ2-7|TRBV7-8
TGTGCCAGCAGCGACCGTCGGCTAGCGGGAGGGTCCTACGAGCAGTACTTC
CASSDRRLAGGSYEQYF
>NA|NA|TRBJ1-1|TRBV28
TGTGCCAGCAGTTTATCCGTGGGTCCGGAAGGGGTTCGGACTGAAGCTTTCTTT
CASSLSVGPEGVRTEAFF
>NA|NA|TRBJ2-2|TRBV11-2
TGTGCCAGCAGCACCGCGGGTTACACCGGGGAGCTGTTTTTT
CASSTAGYTGELFF
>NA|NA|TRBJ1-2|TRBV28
TGTGCCAGCAGTTTATTCAGAACCCCCTCCTATGGCTACACCTTC
CASSLFRTPSYGYTF
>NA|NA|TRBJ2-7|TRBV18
TGTGCCAGCTCACCATACGGGACCTACGAGCAGTACTTC
CASSPYGTYEQYF
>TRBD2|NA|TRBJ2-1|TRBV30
TGTGCCTGGAGTGTCGGTAGCGGGAGAAATGAGCAGTTCTTC
CAWSVGSGRNEQFF
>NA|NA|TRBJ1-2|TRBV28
TGTGCCAGCAGCCCACGGTTTAACTATGGCTACACCTTC
CASSPRFNYGYTF
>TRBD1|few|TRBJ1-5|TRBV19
TGTGCCAGTAGTAGTCCCGCCCGGACAGGGAGGGATCAGCCCCAGCATTTT
CASSSPARTGRDQPQHF
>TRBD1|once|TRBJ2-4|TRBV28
TGTGCCAGCACCCCCTTCTCCGGACAGGGGGGGGACATTCAGTACTTC
CASTPFSGQGGDIQYF
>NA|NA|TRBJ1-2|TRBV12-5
TGTGCTAGTGCTCCCACGGACAGTCTCTATGGCTACACCTTC
CASAPTDSLYGYTF
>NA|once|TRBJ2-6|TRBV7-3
TGTGCCAGCGGACTACAGAGCTCTGGGGCCAACGTCCTGACTTTC
CASGLQSSGANVLTF
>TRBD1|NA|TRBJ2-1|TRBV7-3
TGTGCCAGCAGCTTAGGGGACAGAAACTACAATGAGCAGTTCTTC
CASSLGDRNYNEQFF